This T cell receptor beta chain was retrieved from a study of blood T cell repertoires in COVID-19. Study in general: Material from acute and convalescent COVID-19 was sourced from the United States, Italy and Spain.

TCRdb's table, derived via immunoSEQ multiplex PCR, lists solely in-frame clones and lacks some. The sample yields 120,000 to 150,000 clones, just under 85% seen once. The CDR3 totals 14 residues. The germline CDR1 and CDR2 sequences are SGDLS and YYNGEE. V shed 4 bases and J 6 bases; nucleotides not matched to a gene: 6. The gene calls are TRBV9 and TRBJ1-4; 7 bases match TRBD1. The source is a middle-aged woman who had recovered from COVID-19. The sample taken for sequencing was PBMCs or T cells enriched from blood (not recorded which). The CDR3 nucleotides are TGTGCCAGCAGCACACGACAGGGCGATGAAAAACTGTTTTTT. It is translated as CASSTRQGDEKLFF.